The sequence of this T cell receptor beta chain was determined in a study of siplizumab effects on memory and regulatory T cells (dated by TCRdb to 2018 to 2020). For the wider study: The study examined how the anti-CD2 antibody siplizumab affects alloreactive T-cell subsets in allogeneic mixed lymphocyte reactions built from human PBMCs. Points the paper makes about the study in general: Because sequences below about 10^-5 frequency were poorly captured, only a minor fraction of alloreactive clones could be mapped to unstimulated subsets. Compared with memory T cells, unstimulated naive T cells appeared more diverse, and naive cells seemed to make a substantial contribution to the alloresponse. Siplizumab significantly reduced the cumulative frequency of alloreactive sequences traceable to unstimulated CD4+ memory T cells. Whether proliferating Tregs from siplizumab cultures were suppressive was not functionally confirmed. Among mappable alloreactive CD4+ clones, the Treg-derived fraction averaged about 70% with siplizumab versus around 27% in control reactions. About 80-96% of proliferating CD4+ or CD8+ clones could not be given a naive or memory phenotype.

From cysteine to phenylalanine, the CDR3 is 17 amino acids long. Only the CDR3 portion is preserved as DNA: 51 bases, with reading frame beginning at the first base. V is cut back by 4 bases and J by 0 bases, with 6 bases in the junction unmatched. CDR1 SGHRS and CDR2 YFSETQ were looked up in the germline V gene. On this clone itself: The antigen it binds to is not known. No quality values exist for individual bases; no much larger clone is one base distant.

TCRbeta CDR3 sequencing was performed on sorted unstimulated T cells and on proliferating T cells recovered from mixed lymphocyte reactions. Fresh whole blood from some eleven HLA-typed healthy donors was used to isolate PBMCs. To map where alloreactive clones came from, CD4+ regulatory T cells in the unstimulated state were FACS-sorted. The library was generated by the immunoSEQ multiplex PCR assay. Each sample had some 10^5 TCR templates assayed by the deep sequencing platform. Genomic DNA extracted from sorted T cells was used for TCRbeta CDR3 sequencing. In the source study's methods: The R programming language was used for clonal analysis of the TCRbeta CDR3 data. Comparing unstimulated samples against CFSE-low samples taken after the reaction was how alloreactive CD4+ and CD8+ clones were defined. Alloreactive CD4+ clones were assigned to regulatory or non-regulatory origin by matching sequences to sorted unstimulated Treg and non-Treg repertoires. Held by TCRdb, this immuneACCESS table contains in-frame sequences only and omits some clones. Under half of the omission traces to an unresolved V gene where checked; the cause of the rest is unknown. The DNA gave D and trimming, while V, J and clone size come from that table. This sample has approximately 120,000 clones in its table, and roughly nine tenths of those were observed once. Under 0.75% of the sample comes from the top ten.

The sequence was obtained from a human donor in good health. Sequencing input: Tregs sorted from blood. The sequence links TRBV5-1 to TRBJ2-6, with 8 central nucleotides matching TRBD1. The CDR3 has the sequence CASSVRTGLSGANVLTF. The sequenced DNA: TGCGCCAGCAGCGTCAGGACAGGGCTCTCTGGGGCCAACGTCCTGACTTTC.